These 23 T cell receptor beta chains originate from one sample sequenced in a study of CD8 T cells in ankylosing spondylitis. TCRdb reanalysed the 5' RACE reads using MiXCR and keeps one entry per CDR3 protein. The sample has around 150,000 distinct CDR3 sequences; around 16% are singletons. Source material: blood, either unsorted or a sorted T cell fraction (not recorded which). These receptors were collected from a male donor with ankylosing spondylitis or in good health (not recorded which).

In its sample, this clonotype was seen a few times. J is TRBJ2-3 and V is TRBV14, with D unresolved. Looked up from germline, CDR1 is SGHDN and CDR2 is FVKESK. Trimming shortened V by 5 bases and J by 3 bases, and 9 bases separated the two germline ends. The CDR3 totals 13 residues. CDR3 in amino acids: CASSDALTDTQYF. The DNA of the CDR3 is TGTGCCAGCAGCGACGCTTTAACAGATACGCAGTATTTT.

This clonotype was counted ten times or more. This chain connects TRBV10-3 to TRBJ2-5; D not resolved. Germline assignment: CDR1 ENHRY and CDR2 SYGVKD. With 2 bases removed from V and 5 bases from J, the gap between germline ends came to 6 bases. This CDR3 has 12 amino acids. This CDR3 is CAISEGGETQYF. The CDR3 DNA reads TGTGCCATCAGTGAGGGTGGGGAGACCCAGTACTTC.

The rearrangement links TRBV28 to TRBJ2-1; D is unclear. Per germline, CDR1 MDHEN and CDR2 SYDVKM. V lost 3 bases and J lost 7, with 7 bases in between. This CDR3 has 12 residues. The chain's CDR3 is CASSLPPNEQFF. The CDR3 bases are TGTGCCAGCAGTTTGCCACCTAATGAGCAGTTCTTC.

The V and J genes are TRBV29-1 and TRBJ1-2, with unresolved D. Trimming left V 0 bases short and J 13 bases short, with 15 bases between. The CDR3 totals 12 residues. CDR1 is SQVTM and CDR2 is ANQGSEA in the germline V gene. CDR3 DNA sequence: TGCAGCGTTGAAGACACGGGGAAGGTCCTCACCTTC. Translated, it gives CSVEDTGKVLTF. The entire variable domain, with the rest obtained from reference TRBV29-1 and TRBJ1-2, is as follows: SAVISQKPSRDICQRGTSLTIQCQVDSQVTMMFWYRQQPGQSLTLIATANQGSEATYESGFVIDKFPISRPNLTFSTLTVSNMSPEDSSIYLCSVEDTGKVLTFGSGTRLTVV.

The gene calls are TRBV9 and TRBJ2-7, with TRBD2 as a possible D gene (5 bases). The V gene's germline CDR1 is SGDLS and CDR2 YYNGEE. V was trimmed by 3 bases and J by 0 bases, leaving 22 bases between them. The CDR3 runs 18 residues. CDR3 sequence reads: CASSAGGLLESSSYEQYF. The CDR3 nucleotides are TGTGCCAGCAGCGCTGGCGGGCTGTTAGAGAGCAGCTCCTACGAGCAGTACTTC.

This clonotype came up many times. This chain links TRBV5-1 with TRBJ2-1, with 7 bases lining up with TRBD2. J gave up 7 bases and V 5 bases, and 3 bases lay outside the gene matches. From germline, CDR1 is SGHRS and CDR2 YFSETQ. This CDR3 comprises 12 residues. For the CDR3, the DNA is TGCGCCAGCAGGCGGACTAGTAATGAGCAGTTCTTC. This translates into CASRRTSNEQFF. Combining the CDR3 with reference TRBV5-1 and TRBJ2-1 gives the whole variable domain KAGVTQTPRYLIKTRGQQVTLSCSPISGHRSVSWYQQTPGQGLQFLFEYFSETQRNKGNFPGRFSGRQFSNSRSEMNVSTLELGDSALYLCASRRTSNEQFFGPGTRLTVL.

This clonotype was detected ten times or more. The V call is TRBV5-1, the J call TRBJ2-1; maybe TRBD1 (5 bases). The CDR3 extends over 15 amino acids. CDR1 and CDR2 (germline): SGHRS, YFSETQ. Between the trimmed V and J ends, which lost 0 bases and 3 bases, there was a span of 10 bases. The CDR3 nucleotides read TGCGCCAGCAGCTTGGGTTCAGGGAACTACAATGAGCAGTTCTTC. This codes for CASSLGSGNYNEQFF. The full variable domain, its missing parts supplied by reference TRBV5-1 and TRBJ2-1, is KAGVTQTPRYLIKTRGQQVTLSCSPISGHRSVSWYQQTPGQGLQFLFEYFSETQRNKGNFPGRFSGRQFSNSRSEMNVSTLELGDSALYLCASSLGSGNYNEQFFGPGTRLTVL.

As to this clonotype: This may be a read error: a much more frequent sequence differs by one nucleotide. J is TRBJ1-2 and V is TRBV5-1; D might be TRBD1 (5 bases). Germline CDR1 and CDR2: SGHRS and YFSETQ. The CDR3 has 13 amino acids. The CDR3 loop reads CANSLDTGRAPLF. The CDR3 nucleotides read TGCGCCAACAGCTTGGACACAGGCCGGGCCCCACTCTTC.

This clonotype showed up just once. The chain uses TRBV27 and TRBJ1-6; possible D gene TRBD1, 5 bases. Germline CDR1 reads MNHEY; CDR2 reads SMNVEV (reference sequence). This CDR3 spans 15 amino acids. Trimming left V 3 bases short and J 5 bases short, with 11 bases between. CDR3 region: CASSFGRVNNSPLHF. CDR3 nucleotide sequence: TGTGCCAGCAGTTTTGGCAGGGTTAATAATTCACCCCTCCACTTT.

The CDR3 DNA follows: TGTGCCATCAGTGACCAAGGGCCTAACTATGGCTACACCTTC. As protein: CAISDQGPNYGYTF. The V and J genes are TRBV10-3 and TRBJ1-2; D is undetermined. Trimming stripped 3 bases from V and 0 bases from J, with 8 bases between. The CDR3 contains 14 residues. Germline V CDR1 and CDR2: ENHRY, SYGVKD.

Many counts were recorded for this clonotype. The gene calls are TRBV5-1 and TRBJ1-2, with D perhaps matching TRBD1 (5 bases). CDR1 is SGHRS and CDR2 is YFSETQ in the germline V gene. Trimming stripped 2 bases from V and 6 bases from J, with 17 bases between. The CDR3 totals 15 residues. The DNA for the CDR3 is TGCGCCAGCAGCTTTCCGACAGAAGGTTCCGATGGCTACACCTTC. It encodes CASSFPTEGSDGYTF.

This clonotype was recorded at least ten times. V usage is TRBV29-1 and J usage is TRBJ2-2; 11 bases align to TRBD2. J lost 3 bases, V lost 6 bases, and 3 bases had no gene match. Per the germline V gene, CDR1 is SQVTM and CDR2 is ANQGSEA. This CDR3 has 14 amino acids. The DNA for the CDR3 is TGCAGCGTGGGGACTAGCGGTTACACCGGGGAGCTGTTTTTT. Its translation: CSVGTSGYTGELFF.

The chain recombines TRBV2 with TRBJ2-2; no reliable D call. There are 13 residues in the CDR3. V was shortened by 5 bases and J by 1 base, with 5 bases between the two germline ends. Germline-derived CDR1 and CDR2 are SNHLY and FYNNEI. The CDR3 DNA reads as TGTGCCAGCAGTATCAGGAACACCGGGGAGCTGTTTTTT. As protein: CASSIRNTGELFF.

This clonotype was seen at least ten times. J is TRBJ2-7 and V is TRBV20-1; 10 bases are a match to TRBD2. Germline V gene sequence: CDR1 DFQATT, CDR2 SNEGSKA (reference sequence). Trimming removed 6 bases from V and 7 bases from J; junction bases left unmatched: 12. This CDR3 spans 14 amino acids. CDR3 protein: CSAPRTSGWEEQYF. The DNA of the CDR3 is TGCAGTGCCCCCCGGACTAGCGGATGGGAAGAGCAGTACTTC.

This rearrangement joins TRBV27 to TRBJ1-1, with 7 bases lining up with TRBD1. This CDR3 contains 13 residues. The germline gives CDR1 MNHEY, CDR2 SMNVEV (reference sequence). Trimming at V came to 5 bases and at J to 3 bases, leaving 3 bases not matched to a gene. CDR3 nucleotides: TGTGCCAGCAGTCTCGGGACAGACACTGAAGCTTTCTTT. It translates to CASSLGTDTEAFF.

This chain links TRBV12-3 or TRBV12-4 with TRBJ1-1; D may be TRBD1 (5 bases). The V and J ends lost 5 bases and 0 bases respectively, with 22 bases between them. The CDR3 is 18 amino acids. CDR3 loop: CASSPRGRALSMNTEAFF. CDR3 bases: TGTGCCAGCAGTCCGAGGGGCAGGGCCCTCTCTATGAACACTGAAGCTTTCTTT.

This clonotype has a count of ten or more. The gene calls are TRBV5-5 and TRBJ2-3; D ambiguous. Deletions cut 5 bases from V and 2 bases from J, with 18 bases between. The CDR3 is 16 residues long. Germline CDR1 reads SGHKS; CDR2 reads YYEKEE (reference sequence). The CDR3 sequence is CASSLRDGRFTDTQYF. CDR3 nucleotide sequence: TGTGCCAGCAGTCTCCGCGACGGACGTTTCACAGATACGCAGTATTTT.

Comments on this clonotype: At one end the junction does not follow the germline gene, possibly because of a read error. This chain links TRBV10-2 with TRBJ2-1, with 11 nucleotides matching TRBD2. CDR1 is WSHSY and CDR2 is SAAADI in the germline V gene. This CDR3 region has 14 residues. For the CDR3, the DNA is TGCGTCAGCATCGATAGCGGGAGGGGCAATGAGCAGTTCTTC. Translation gives CVSIDSGRGNEQFF.

The chain links TRBV6-5 to TRBJ2-4; 8 bases match TRBD1. CDR3 length: 16 residues. Germline assignment: CDR1 MNHEY and CDR2 SVGAGI. Losses at the gene ends were 2 bases for V and 0 bases for J; bases not matched to a gene: 3. CDR3 nucleotides: TGTGCCAGCAGTTACCGGACAGGGCTAGCCAAAAACATTCAGTACTTC. As protein: CASSYRTGLAKNIQYF.

This clonotype was found many times. The rearrangement joins TRBV12-3 or TRBV12-4 to TRBJ2-2; D not resolved. V was cut by 2 bases and J by 3 bases, with 4 bases left in between. This CDR3 is 13 amino acids long. CDR3 residues: CASSLLDTGELFF. CDR3 DNA sequence: TGTGCCAGCAGTTTACTCGACACCGGGGAGCTGTTTTTT.

The rearrangement joins TRBV7-2 to TRBJ1-5; the D is unclear. The CDR3 sequence is 15 residues long. Deletions cut 1 base from V and 2 bases from J, with 9 bases between. Germline V gene sequence: CDR1 SGHTA, CDR2 FQGNSA. This CDR3 reads CASSLGASGNQPQHF. In DNA form, the CDR3 reads TGTGCCAGCAGCTTAGGGGCCTCGGGCAATCAGCCCCAGCATTTT.

This clonotype was found a few times. The genes are TRBV10-3 and TRBJ1-1, with D perhaps matching TRBD1 (5 bases). The ends were cut back, 1 base at V and 5 bases at J, with 20 bases in the middle. This CDR3 is 17 amino acids long. In germline, CDR1 is ENHRY, CDR2 SYGVKD. The CDR3 DNA is TGTGCCATCAGTGAGTTAGTCCGGGGCCCTTACGGGACTGAAGCTTTCTTT. It codes for CAISELVRGPYGTEAFF.

This clonotype turned up a few times. The genes are TRBV6-1 and TRBJ2-2, with TRBD1 identical over 8 bases. The CDR3 spans 12 residues. CDR1 and CDR2 from the germline V gene are MNHNS and SASEGT. After removal of 8 bases from V and 4 bases from J, the junction contained 0 bases not matched to a gene. This chain's CDR3 is CASGQGTGELFF. The CDR3 DNA sequence: TGTGCCAGCGGACAGGGCACCGGGGAGCTGTTTTTT.